Following are 14 T cell receptor beta chains from one sample sequenced in a study of CD8 T cells in Susac syndrome. RNA totalling about 0.45 to 1 ug underwent reverse transcription with random hexamers. TCRdb fed the immunoSEQ multiplex PCR reads into MiXCR, producing one record per CDR3 protein. Seen here are roughly 400,000 distinct CDR3 sequences, more than 70% observed once, and the top ten hold approximately 0.12%. Sequenced material: CD8+ T cells from PBMCs. The origin of the receptors is a human donor with multiple sclerosis.

This sequence joins TRBV6-1 and TRBJ1-3; D gene ambiguous. CDR3 size: 15 residues. The germline gives CDR1 MNHNS, CDR2 SASEGT. V lost 5 bases to trimming and J lost 0 bases, with 11 bases between them. The CDR3: CASSPMDGSGNTIYF. Written as DNA, the CDR3 is TGTGCCAGCAGTCCCATGGACGGCTCTGGAAACACCATATATTTT.

The gene calls are TRBV30 and TRBJ1-1, with a weak D call TRBD1 (5 bases). CDR1 and CDR2 (germline): GTSNPN, SVGIG (reference sequence). The length of the CDR3 is 12 residues. Trimming removed 3 bases from V and 6 bases from J, with 11 bases in between. The CDR3 here is CAWSVGGAEAFF. The DNA of the CDR3 is TGTGCCTGGAGCGTGGGAGGGGCTGAAGCTTTCTTT.

This clonotype was found once. The rearrangement uses TRBV30 and TRBJ2-7; D remains unclear. The germline V and J ends were trimmed by 0 bases and 1 base, with 7 bases remaining between them. The germline V gene has CDR1 GTSNPN and CDR2 SVGIG (reference sequence). The CDR3 is 13 amino acids. In DNA, the CDR3 is TGTGCCTGGAGTGTTCTTGAATCCTACGAGCAGTACTTC. This encodes CAWSVLESYEQYF.

This chain links TRBV15 with TRBJ2-5; D tentatively reads TRBD1 or TRBD2 (5 bases each). The length of the CDR3 is 13 residues. The V end lost 3 bases, the J end lost 1 base, and 6 bases lay between the germline ends. CDR1 and CDR2 (germline): LNHNV, YYDKDF (reference sequence). CDR3 sequence reads: CATSRGVQETQYF. CDR3 bases: TGTGCCACCAGCAGGGGGGTCCAAGAGACCCAGTACTTC.

This chain connects TRBV6-1 to TRBJ1-2; D may be TRBD1 (6 bases). V was trimmed by 6 bases and J by 4 bases, leaving 12 bases between them. This CDR3 is built from 13 residues. Germline CDR1 MNHNS, CDR2 SASEGT. Here the CDR3 reads CASSHREGYGYTF. The CDR3 DNA sequence: TGTGCCAGCAGCCACAGGGAGGGCTATGGCTACACCTTC.

CDR3 nucleotide sequence: TGTGCCAGCAGCCTTTTTTCGCCGGCTGGGGCGAACACTGAAGCTTTCTTT. Amino acids: CASSLFSPAGANTEAFF. The J gene is TRBJ1-1, the V gene TRBV7-2; D is perhaps TRBD1 (5 bases). V lost 5 bases and J 1 base, leaving 20 bases between the germline ends. Germline lookup yields CDR1 SGHTA and CDR2 FQGNSA. CDR3 length equals 17 residues. The whole variable domain, remainder taken from reference TRBV7-2 and TRBJ1-1, is GAGVSQSPSNKVTEKGKDVELRCDPISGHTALYWYRQSLGQGLEFLIYFQGNSAPDKSGLPSDRFSAERTGGSVSTLTIQRTQQEDSAVYLCASSLFSPAGANTEAFFGQGTRLTVV.

The rearrangement uses TRBV6-1 and TRBJ2-7, with TRBD1 matching 8 bases. The CDR3 runs to 16 residues. Germline CDR1 MNHNS, CDR2 SASEGT. V trimming: 0 bases; J trimming: 3 bases; junction bases outside the gene matches: 7. CDR3 nucleotide sequence: TGTGCCAGCAGTGAAGCTGGGACAGGTTATCGCTACGAGCAGTACTTC. Translated, it gives CASSEAGTGYRYEQYF.

This clonotype appeared a single time. This sequence joins TRBV30 and TRBJ1-1; TRBD1 agrees at 10 bases. Trimming at V came to 1 base and at J to 2 bases, leaving 7 bases not matched to a gene. This CDR3 is 16 amino acids long. The germline gives CDR1 GTSNPN, CDR2 SVGIG (reference sequence). Here the CDR3 DNA reads TGTGCCTGGAGTGATGGGACAGGGGACTCAAACACTGAAGCTTTCTTT. Residues: CAWSDGTGDSNTEAFF.

The rearrangement uses TRBV7-9 and TRBJ2-5; 10 bases fit TRBD1. Germline V gene sequence: CDR1 SEHNR, CDR2 FQNEAQ (reference sequence). The CDR3 has 16 amino acids. Trimming cost V 4 bases and J 3 bases; bases outside gene matches: 8. The CDR3 spells CASSSWTGGIEETQYF. CDR3 DNA sequence: TGTGCCAGCAGCTCCTGGACAGGGGGAATCGAAGAGACCCAGTACTTC.

This clonotype was seen once. The chain employs TRBV18 and TRBJ1-2; no definite D call. The CDR3 sequence is 15 residues long. V was cut by 1 base and J by 0 bases, with 9 bases left in between. Per germline, CDR1 KGHSH and CDR2 LQKENI. The CDR3 region is CASSPLGASNYGYTF. The CDR3 DNA follows: TGTGCCAGCTCACCACTCGGAGCATCTAACTATGGCTACACCTTC. Filled out from reference TRBV18 and TRBJ1-2, the complete variable domain reads NAGVMQNPRHLVRRRGQEARLRCSPMKGHSHVYWYRQLPEEGLKFMVYLQKENIIDESGMPKERFSAEFPKEGPSILRIQQVVRGDSAAYFCASSPLGASNYGYTFGSGTRLTVV.

This chain uses TRBV6-5 with TRBJ1-2; possible D gene TRBD1, 5 bases. Trimming stripped 0 bases from V and 4 bases from J, with 12 bases between. The CDR3 spans 15 residues. CDR1 MNHEY and CDR2 SVGAGI come from the germline V gene. Here the CDR3 reads CASSYSAGNPYGYTF. CDR3 in DNA: TGTGCCAGCAGTTACTCGGCAGGGAACCCCTATGGCTACACCTTC.

This rearrangement joins TRBV6-4 to TRBJ2-3; 13 nucleotides agree with TRBD2. V lost 6 bases and J lost 1; bases outside the gene matches: 1. The CDR3 has 15 amino acids. Germline V gene data show CDR1 as MRHNA and CDR2 as SNTAGT. The CDR3 is CASRGLAGGTDTQYF. In DNA form, the CDR3 reads TGTGCCAGCAGAGGACTAGCGGGAGGCACAGATACGCAGTATTTT.

The count of this clonotype is one. The chain recombines TRBV27 with TRBJ1-4, with D perhaps TRBD1 (5 bases). The CDR3 runs 15 residues. The V gene's germline CDR1 is MNHEY and CDR2 SMNVEV (reference sequence). Trimming took off 6 bases at V and 12 bases at J, with 23 bases between the two ends. In nucleotides, the CDR3 is TGTGCCAGCAGCACCACCCGGGACGGGGAAGAACAACTGTTTTTT. This gives the protein CASSTTRDGEEQLFF.

V gene TRBV4-1 combines with J gene TRBJ2-1; TRBD1 matches at 8 bases. Losses at the gene ends were 1 base for V and 3 bases for J; bases not matched to a gene: 8. The CDR3 has 17 residues. CDR1 is MGHRA and CDR2 is YSYEKL in the germline V gene. Here the CDR3 DNA reads TGCGCCAGCAGCCAAGTGGTGACAGGGGAGGACTACAATGAGCAGTTCTTC. Its translation is CASSQVVTGEDYNEQFF.